The entry below gives a single T cell receptor beta chain sequence along with its context. The authors prepared the TCRbeta library with unique molecular identifiers. TCRdb reprocessed the PCR reads via MiXCR and lists one record per CDR3 protein. This table has fewer than 150,000 distinct CDR3 sequences, around 23% appearing once. The sample originates from a study of T-cell reconstitution after alpha-beta-depleted transplantation in children. The TCR comes from a male patient between 2 and 15 years old who had a stem cell transplant for chronic granulomatous disease, so the T cells may come from the graft donor. The starting material was PBMCs, mostly from graft donor cells, obtained 180 days after TCRalphabeta/CD19-depleted stem cell transplant.

The DNA of the CDR3 is TGTGCCACCAGTGACCCCGTGGGTGGACTAGCGGGAGCAATAGATACGCAGTATTTT. Protein sequence: CATSDPVGGLAGAIDTQYF. The chain carries TRBV24-1 and TRBJ2-3; 13 nucleotides align to TRBD2. The CDR3 consists of 19 residues. Losses at the gene ends were 4 bases for V and 5 bases for J; bases not matched to a gene: 14. Germline values: CDR1 KGHDR, CDR2 SFDVKD.